Below, 24 T cell receptor beta chains from the same sample are listed, as sequenced in a study of Ad26.COV2.S vaccination and SARS-CoV-2 variants. Method: immunoSEQ multiplex PCR; TCRdb's copy keeps in-frame clones and lacks some. This table holds about 350,000 clones, 85% found once. Sample treatment: around 19 received Ad26.COV2.S at low or high dose, single or two shots; 5 received placebo; per-sample allocation not given. On day 63 after the first injection, vaccine and placebo recipients gave samples. This specimen was peripheral blood, taken in a trial of Ad26.COV2.S vaccine versus placebo. These receptor sequences come from a person aged 18-65 years who received the Ad26.COV2.S COVID-19 vaccine or a placebo.

The V and J genes are TRBV7-8 and TRBJ1-1; 11 bases match TRBD1. The CDR3 consists of 15 residues. The germline V gene has CDR1 SGHVS and CDR2 FQNEAQ. The J segment lost 6 bases and the V segment lost 0 bases, leaving 3 bases of the junction unmatched. The CDR3 region has the DNA TGTGCCAGCAGCTTAGCGGACAGGGGGCGGTCTGAAGCTTTCTTT. Translating it yields CASSLADRGRSEAFF. Combining the CDR3 with reference TRBV7-8 and TRBJ1-1 gives the whole variable domain GAGVSQSPRYKVAKRGQDVALRCDPISGHVSLFWYQQALGQGPEFLTYFQNEAQLDKSGLPSDRFFAERPEGSVSTLKIQRTQQEDSAVYLCASSLADRGRSEAFFGQGTRLTVV.

In its sample, this clone was seen once. V is TRBV7-2 and J is TRBJ2-7; D is undetermined. Trimming pared 1 base from V and 0 bases from J, leaving 7 bases between. CDR1 is SGHTA, CDR2 FQGNSA, per germline. This CDR3 contains 14 residues. The chain's CDR3 is CASSLGTVSYEQYF. For the CDR3, the DNA is TGTGCCAGCAGCTTAGGGACGGTCTCCTACGAGCAGTACTTC.

V usage is TRBV29-1 and J usage is TRBJ1-2, with D maybe TRBD1 (6 bases). Germline V gene lookup returns CDR1 SQVTM and CDR2 ANQGSEA. The CDR3 totals 15 residues. The V end was cut by 2 bases, the J end by 3 bases, with 16 bases between. The CDR3 sequence is CSVEPIKGEDYGYTF. The CDR3 region has the DNA TGCAGCGTTGAACCAATTAAGGGGGAGGACTATGGCTACACCTTC.

V is TRBV7-9 and J is TRBJ2-5; D ambiguous. With 1 base removed from V and 5 bases from J, the gap between germline ends came to 11 bases. There are 14 residues in the CDR3. The germline V gene encodes CDR1 SEHNR and CDR2 FQNEAQ (reference sequence). The CDR3 nucleotides are TGTGCCAGCAGCTTAGTCTGGCCCAGGGAGACCCAGTACTTC. Translation: CASSLVWPRETQYF.

V gene TRBV30 combines with J gene TRBJ1-5; D not resolved. Per the germline V gene, CDR1 is GTSNPN and CDR2 is SVGIG (reference sequence). This CDR3 is 13 amino acids long. Trimming cost V 0 bases and J 1 base, with 4 bases left between them. The DNA for the CDR3 is TGTGCCTGGAGTGTACAGAGCAATCAGCCCCAGCATTTT. This codes for CAWSVQSNQPQHF.

With regard to this clone: Other DNA variants within this sample encode the same CDR3. The V gene is TRBV5-1, the J gene TRBJ2-2; no definite D call. Germline V gives CDR1 SGHRS, CDR2 YFSETQ. This CDR3 spans 13 amino acids. Trimming took off 0 bases at V and 5 bases at J, with 5 bases between the two ends. The CDR3 loop reads CASSLERTGELFF. The DNA of the CDR3 is TGCGCCAGCAGCTTGGAGAGAACCGGGGAGCTGTTTTTT.

By sample share, this clone is medium-sized. The V and J genes are TRBV7-8 and TRBJ1-6, with a tentative D call TRBD1 (6 bases). CDR1 and CDR2 (germline): SGHVS, FQNEAQ. The CDR3 spans 15 residues. V was shortened by 4 bases and J by 9 bases, with 16 bases between the two germline ends. The CDR3, as DNA: TGTGCCAGCAGCTCCTCAGGGGTAGGAAGTTCACCCCTCCACTTT. Protein sequence: CASSSSGVGSSPLHF.

The rearrangement uses TRBV5-1 and TRBJ1-5, with 11 bases matching TRBD1. The CDR3 consists of 14 residues. The ends lost 4 bases at V and 6 bases at J; junction bases unmatched: 3. From germline, CDR1 is SGHRS and CDR2 YFSETQ. In DNA form, the CDR3 reads TGCGCCAGCAGCGCCGGGACAGGGGGTCAGCCCCAGCATTTT. Translating it yields CASSAGTGGQPQHF.

The chain couples TRBV5-3 to TRBJ2-5; a weak D match, TRBD1 (6 bases). TRBV5-3 is classed as an ORF, of uncertain function. The CDR3 sequence is 16 residues long. With 4 bases removed from V and 1 base from J, the gap between germline ends came to 17 bases. CDR3 loop: CARSPKHRAFQETQYF. Here the CDR3 DNA reads TGTGCCAGAAGCCCTAAGCACAGGGCTTTCCAAGAGACCCAGTACTTC.

This chain connects TRBV4-3 to TRBJ2-1; D might be TRBD2 (5 bases). Germline values: CDR1 LGHNA, CDR2 YSLEER. Trimming removed 0 bases at V and 5 bases at J, with 8 bases between. The CDR3 runs to 14 residues. The CDR3 coding sequence is TGCGCCAGCAGCCAAGAACGGGGTAACAATGAGCAGTTCTTC. Residues: CASSQERGNNEQFF.

The CDR3 is CASSNRGGSGKLEQYF. The CDR3, as DNA: TGTGCCAGCAGTAACCGCGGGGGTAGCGGGAAGCTCGAGCAGTACTTC. This rearrangement joins TRBV7-2 to TRBJ2-7; 8 bases map to TRBD2. The V segment lost 6 bases and the J segment 6 bases; nucleotides outside the gene matches: 16. Per the germline V gene, CDR1 is SGHTA and CDR2 is FQGNSA. The CDR3 contains 16 residues.

The chain is built from TRBV7-2 and TRBJ2-7; D is unresolved. Trimming stripped 4 bases from V and 0 bases from J, with 13 bases between. The germline V gene has CDR1 SGHTA and CDR2 FQGNSA. The CDR3 runs to 15 residues. The CDR3: CASSYGIASSYEQYF. The CDR3 DNA reads TGTGCCAGCAGCTATGGGATAGCCTCCTCCTACGAGCAGTACTTC.

This sequence joins TRBV29-1 and TRBJ1-2; TRBD1 agrees at 12 bases. The CDR3 sequence is 15 residues long. The germline gives CDR1 SQVTM, CDR2 ANQGSEA. The ends lost 3 bases at V and 4 bases at J; junction bases unmatched: 6. The CDR3 sequence is CSVEKGTGGVYGYTF. DNA for the CDR3: TGCAGCGTTGAGAAAGGGACAGGGGGCGTCTATGGCTACACCTTC.

This sequence joins TRBV9 and TRBJ1-1; D is perhaps TRBD1 (6 bases). Germline V gene data show CDR1 as SGDLS and CDR2 as YYNGEE. The CDR3 has 15 residues. Trimming removed 0 bases from V and 4 bases from J, with 13 bases in between. The CDR3 bases are TGTGCCAGCAGCGTAGGCGGAGGGGGGCTCACTGAAGCTTTCTTT. As protein: CASSVGGGGLTEAFF.

The rearrangement uses TRBV21-1 and TRBJ2-5; the table's TRBD1 call for D was not verified on the DNA. TRBV21-1 is labeled a pseudogene. This CDR3 is built from 15 residues. The CDR3 region has the DNA TGTGCCAGCAGCAACGGGGACAGGAAACAAGAGACCCAGTACTTC. Translating it yields CASSNGDRKQETQYF.

The V and J genes are TRBV5-1 and TRBJ2-5; D is possibly TRBD2 (5 bases). The V gene lost 2 bases and the J gene lost 0 bases, with 14 bases spanning the gap. CDR1 is SGHRS and CDR2 is YFSETQ in the germline V gene. This CDR3 spans 16 amino acids. In nucleotides, the CDR3 is TGCGCCAGCAGCTTCCTGACTAACTCGTACCAAGAGACCCAGTACTTC. Its translation is CASSFLTNSYQETQYF.

The genes are TRBV4-3 and TRBJ1-5; D is ambiguous. Trimming cost V 4 bases and J 5 bases, with 15 bases left between them. Germline loops: CDR1 LGHNA, CDR2 YSLEER. This CDR3 comprises 15 residues. The CDR3 sequence: CASSPRRDGDQPQHF. Written as DNA, the CDR3 is TGCGCCAGCAGCCCCCGACGAGATGGGGATCAGCCCCAGCATTTT.

This clone turned up a few times. This rearrangement joins TRBV6-6 to TRBJ1-3, with D maybe TRBD1 (6 bases). This CDR3 region has 14 residues. Trimming took off 10 bases at V and 3 bases at J, with 16 bases between the two ends. The germline V gene has CDR1 MNHNY and CDR2 SVGAGI (reference sequence). The CDR3 region has the DNA TGTGCCACAAGGGGGACTGTCGATGGAAACACCATATATTTT. The encoded protein is CATRGTVDGNTIYF.

The chain links TRBV29-1 to TRBJ1-1; a possible D gene is TRBD1 (5 bases). Germline lookup yields CDR1 SQVTM and CDR2 ANQGSEA. This CDR3 has 13 amino acids. Trimming stripped 6 bases from V and 1 base from J, with 12 bases between. The CDR3 sequence is CSVRSGSNTEAFF. The CDR3 DNA reads as TGCAGCGTCCGGTCAGGGTCGAACACTGAAGCTTTCTTT. Based on the CDR3 plus reference TRBV29-1 and TRBJ1-1, the full variable domain is SAVISQKPSRDICQRGTSLTIQCQVDSQVTMMFWYRQQPGQSLTLIATANQGSEATYESGFVIDKFPISRPNLTFSTLTVSNMSPEDSSIYLCSVRSGSNTEAFFGQGTRLTVV.

The chain has TRBV7-2 and TRBJ2-1, with TRBD2 matching 12 bases. V lost 4 bases to trimming and J lost 4 bases; unmatched junction nucleotides: 5. This CDR3 region has 16 residues. CDR1 and CDR2 (germline): SGHTA, FQGNSA. The CDR3 DNA reads as TGTGCCAGCAGCTCCCGGACTAGCGGGAAGTACAATGAGCAGTTCTTC. It is translated as CASSSRTSGKYNEQFF.

The CDR3 spells CASSLDTTNTGELFF. Written as DNA, the CDR3 is TGCGCCAGCAGCTTGGACACAACTAACACCGGGGAGCTGTTTTTT. The gene calls are TRBV5-1 and TRBJ2-2; D unresolved. The CDR3 runs 15 residues. The V end was cut by 0 bases, the J end by 2 bases, with 8 bases between. Germline V gene sequence: CDR1 SGHRS, CDR2 YFSETQ. The full variable domain, with the rest looked up from reference TRBV5-1 and TRBJ2-2, is KAGVTQTPRYLIKTRGQQVTLSCSPISGHRSVSWYQQTPGQGLQFLFEYFSETQRNKGNFPGRFSGRQFSNSRSEMNVSTLELGDSALYLCASSLDTTNTGELFFGEGSRLTVL.

This clone was recorded only once. The CDR3 sequence is CASSTGMGNSPLHF. The CDR3, as DNA: TGTGCCAGTAGTACAGGGATGGGTAATTCACCCCTCCACTTT. The chain couples TRBV19 to TRBJ1-6, with a possible D match to TRBD1 (5 bases). CDR3 size: 14 residues. Looked up from germline, CDR1 is LNHDA and CDR2 is SQIVND (reference sequence). Between the trimmed V and J ends, which lost 4 bases and 6 bases, there was a span of 10 bases.

The chain links TRBV11-2 to TRBJ1-5; no reliable D call. Trimming shortened V by 5 bases and J by 4 bases, and 6 bases separated the two germline ends. This CDR3 has 12 residues. Germline V lookup: CDR1 SGHAT, CDR2 FQNNGV. In DNA form, the CDR3 reads TGTGCCAGCAGCCCCGATAATCAGCCCCAGCATTTT. Its protein product is CASSPDNQPQHF.

The gene calls are TRBV9 and TRBJ2-7; D call uncertain. This CDR3 region has 11 residues. V was cut by 0 bases and J by 7 bases, with 5 bases left in between. The germline V gene encodes CDR1 SGDLS and CDR2 YYNGEE. The CDR3 nucleotides are TGTGCCAGCAGCGTAGACGTTGAGCAGTACTTC. Its protein product is CASSVDVEQYF. Based on the CDR3 plus reference TRBV9 and TRBJ2-7, the full variable domain is DSGVTQTPKHLITATGQRVTLRCSPRSGDLSVYWYQQSLDQGLQFLIQYYNGEERAKGNILERFSAQQFPDLHSELNLSSLELGDSALYFCASSVDVEQYFGPGTRLTVT.